A single sample gave rise to the 29 T cell receptor beta chains below, sequenced in a study of cytomegalovirus exposure and HLA in healthy donors (dated by TCRdb to between 2016 and 2019). Receptors were amplified or captured by the immunoSEQ multiplex PCR assay. For the multiplex PCR, a mixture combining 60 forward primers for TCR Vbeta segments and 13 reverse primers for TCR Jbeta segments was used. TCRdb obtained this table from immuneACCESS and retained in-frame rearrangements with V and J assigned. These tables miss some clones; where compared with another copy, unresolved V genes account for less than half of the shortfall, and the remainder is unexplained. Per the sample table, the count is 95,000 to 150,000 clones. Clones ranked in the top ten supply 2.5% to 3% of the sample. Specimen: PBMCs. Every receptor here comes from a man younger than 45 in good health and CMV-seronegative.

This chain joins TRBV7-6 and TRBJ2-1; D ambiguous. The CDR3 runs to 14 residues. Per the germline V gene, CDR1 is SGHVS and CDR2 is FNYEAQ. Trimming took 1 base from V and 6 from J, leaving 10 bases between them. CDR3 in amino acids: CASSLDRGSNEQFF. The CDR3 nucleotides read TGTGCCAGCAGCTTAGATCGCGGCAGCAATGAGCAGTTCTTC.

The chain couples TRBV2 to TRBJ2-7, with TRBD2 matching 8 bases. The CDR3 has 15 residues. Losses at the gene ends were 0 bases for V and 7 bases for J; bases not matched to a gene: 8. Germline V gene lookup returns CDR1 SNHLY and CDR2 FYNNEI. The chain's CDR3 is CASSEAPGGPREQYF. The CDR3 DNA reads as TGTGCCAGCAGTGAAGCCCCGGGAGGGCCTAGGGAGCAGTACTTC. Full variable domain (rest looked up from reference TRBV2 and TRBJ2-7): EPEVTQTPSHQVTQMGQEVILRCVPISNHLYFYWYRQILGQKVEFLVSFYNNEISEKSEIFDDQFSVERPDGSNFTLKIRSTKLEDSAMYFCASSEAPGGPREQYFGPGTRLTVT.

Regarding this clone: Other DNA variants within this sample encode the same CDR3. The V gene is TRBV4-3, the J gene TRBJ2-1, with 11 nucleotides matching TRBD2. Trimming cost V 0 bases and J 4 bases; bases outside gene matches: 2. Germline V gene sequence: CDR1 LGHNA, CDR2 YSLEER. This CDR3 contains 16 residues. The CDR3 nucleotides are TGCGCCAGCAGCCAAGATTTAGCGGGAGGGTACAATGAGCAGTTCTTC. Translating it yields CASSQDLAGGYNEQFF.

The rearrangement joins TRBV5-1 to TRBJ1-1; TRBD1 agrees at 9 bases. V lost 0 bases to trimming and J lost 4 bases; unmatched junction nucleotides: 10. This CDR3 has 17 residues. Germline CDR1 is SGHRS and CDR2 is YFSETQ. In DNA form, the CDR3 reads TGCGCCAGCAGCTTGGCCCGATCCGGGACAGGGATCACTGAAGCTTTCTTT. Protein sequence: CASSLARSGTGITEAFF.

The chain uses TRBV6-5 and TRBJ1-1; perhaps TRBD1 as D (5 bases). Trimming left V 2 bases short and J 3 bases short, with 10 bases between. Germline CDR1 and CDR2: MNHEY and SVGAGI. The CDR3 runs to 14 residues. CDR3 sequence (DNA): TGTGCCAGCAGTTACGCCAGGGTAGACACTGAAGCTTTCTTT. Protein sequence: CASSYARVDTEAFF.

The V gene is TRBV19, the J gene TRBJ2-4; possible D gene TRBD2, 6 bases. This CDR3 spans 15 amino acids. Trimming removed 6 bases at V and 5 bases at J, with 17 bases between. Germline CDR1 LNHDA, CDR2 SQIVND (reference sequence). This CDR3 reads CASSLGGSAQNIQYF. The CDR3 bases are TGTGCCAGTAGCCTCGGAGGGAGTGCCCAAAACATTCAGTACTTC.

The gene calls are TRBV27 and TRBJ1-6; the D is unclear. The CDR3 has 14 amino acids. Germline V CDR1 and CDR2: MNHEY, SMNVEV (reference sequence). Trimming removed 1 base from V and 2 bases from J, with 3 bases in between. The CDR3 nucleotides are TGTGCCAGCAGTTTATGGCCCTATAATTCACCCCTCCACTTT. This translates into CASSLWPYNSPLHF.

The chain uses TRBV19 and TRBJ2-2; a weak D match, TRBD1 (6 bases). The germline CDR1 and CDR2 sequences are LNHDA and SQIVND (reference sequence). The CDR3 totals 17 residues. The ends were cut back, 4 bases at V and 4 bases at J, with 19 bases in the middle. This CDR3 reads CASSTFRDIAATGELFF. The CDR3 nucleotides are TGTGCCAGTAGTACCTTCCGGGACATAGCAGCCACCGGGGAGCTGTTTTTT.

V and J are TRBV27 and TRBJ2-1; 9 bases map to TRBD1. Trimming took 3 bases from V and 6 from J; bases not matched to a gene: 6. CDR3 length: 15 amino acids. Germline loops: CDR1 MNHEY, CDR2 SMNVEV (reference sequence). The CDR3 here is CASSFWETGGNEQFF. The CDR3 DNA sequence: TGTGCCAGCAGTTTTTGGGAGACAGGGGGCAATGAGCAGTTCTTC.

This chain links TRBV27 with TRBJ1-1; D perhaps matches TRBD1 (6 bases). There are 14 residues in the CDR3. V lost 3 bases and J lost 1, with 9 bases in between. Germline loops: CDR1 MNHEY, CDR2 SMNVEV (reference sequence). The CDR3: CASSFQGQNTEAFF. The CDR3 coding sequence is TGTGCCAGCAGTTTTCAGGGGCAGAACACTGAAGCTTTCTTT.

This rearrangement joins TRBV4-2 to TRBJ1-4, with D unresolved. Germline V gene data show CDR1 as LGHNA and CDR2 as YNFKEQ. The ends were cut back, 2 bases at V and 7 bases at J, with 14 bases in the middle. This CDR3 comprises 15 residues. The chain's CDR3 is CASSQRPGESEKLFF. The CDR3, as DNA: TGTGCCAGCAGCCAACGTCCCGGGGAGAGTGAAAAACTGTTTTTT.

Turning to this clone: Other DNA sequences in this sample translate to the same CDR3. CDR3 in amino acids: CASSLPGQGTDTQYF. CDR3 nucleotides: TGTGCCAGCAGTCTACCGGGACAGGGCACAGATACGCAGTATTTT. The chain links TRBV28 to TRBJ2-3; TRBD1 matches at 8 bases. The germline V gene encodes CDR1 MDHEN and CDR2 SYDVKM. CDR3 size: 15 residues. V trimming: 5 bases; J trimming: 1 base; junction bases outside the gene matches: 5.

The chain joins TRBV20-1 to TRBJ2-1; D unclear. V was clipped by 5 bases and J by 0 bases, with 2 bases between them. Germline V CDR1 and CDR2: DFQATT, SNEGSKA (reference sequence). The CDR3 covers 11 residues. CDR3 sequence: CSAYSYNEQFF. CDR3 bases: TGCAGTGCTTACTCCTACAATGAGCAGTTCTTC.

V is TRBV19 and J is TRBJ2-5, with 10 nucleotides matching TRBD1. Trimming at V came to 5 bases and at J to 5 bases, leaving 14 bases not matched to a gene. This CDR3 region has 17 residues. Germline CDR1 is LNHDA and CDR2 is SQIVND (reference sequence). This CDR3 is CASSVGTGVVARETQYF. CDR3 coding DNA: TGTGCCAGTAGTGTAGGGACAGGGGTTGTCGCCCGGGAGACCCAGTACTTC.

The CDR3 DNA follows: TGTGCCAGCAGTGAATATAAACGCCAGGGGCTACAAGAGACCCAGTACTTC. This codes for CASSEYKRQGLQETQYF. The chain is built from TRBV25-1 and TRBJ2-5; D may be TRBD1 (6 bases). The CDR3 loop spans 17 amino acids. V lost 0 bases and J 2 bases, leaving 16 bases between the germline ends. Germline V gene sequence: CDR1 MGHDK, CDR2 SYGVNS.

In DNA form, the CDR3 reads TGTGCCAGCAGCTTAGACCTAACAGGGGTGAACTATGGCTACACCTTC. Protein sequence: CASSLDLTGVNYGYTF. The rearrangement uses TRBV13 and TRBJ1-2, with TRBD1 matching 7 bases. Germline V gives CDR1 PRHDT, CDR2 FYEKMQ (reference sequence). Trimming removed 1 base from V and 2 bases from J; junction bases left unmatched: 7. This CDR3 spans 16 amino acids.

The chain carries TRBV7-9 and TRBJ2-2; 15 nucleotides align to TRBD2. The CDR3 runs 16 residues. In germline, CDR1 is SEHNR, CDR2 FQNEAQ (reference sequence). Germline trimming cut 6 bases from V and 4 bases from J; bases unmatched to any gene: 3. The CDR3 coding sequence is TGTGCCAGCAGGTCGGGACTAGCGGGAGGCACCGGGGAGCTGTTTTTT. Translated: CASRSGLAGGTGELFF.

The chain carries TRBV19 and TRBJ2-7; 11 bases align to TRBD2. Looked up from germline, CDR1 is LNHDA and CDR2 is SQIVND (reference sequence). This CDR3 is built from 15 residues. J was trimmed by 4 bases and V by 5 bases; bases with no gene match: 7. CDR3 sequence (DNA): TGTGCCAGTAGTCACACCGGGACTAGCGGTTACGAGCAGTACTTC. Amino acid sequence: CASSHTGTSGYEQYF.

V and J are TRBV6-5 and TRBJ2-4; TRBD1 matches 8 bases. CDR1 is MNHEY, CDR2 SVGAGI, per germline. This CDR3 has 15 amino acids. V dropped 5 bases and J dropped 6; count of bases not matched to a gene: 9. The CDR3 nucleotides are TGTGCCAGCAGTCCGGATGGACAGGGCGGAAACATTCAGTACTTC. As protein: CASSPDGQGGNIQYF.

The CDR3 protein is CSVKATGPTEAFF. The CDR3 DNA reads as TGCAGCGTTAAAGCGACAGGGCCCACTGAAGCTTTCTTT. The chain links TRBV29-1 to TRBJ1-1, with 7 bases fitting TRBD1. The CDR3 is made up of 13 amino acids. V trimming: 5 bases; J trimming: 4 bases; junction bases outside the gene matches: 7. Germline CDR1 reads SQVTM; CDR2 reads ANQGSEA.

V is TRBV11-2 and J is TRBJ2-5; the D is unclear. The CDR3 spans 13 residues. Trimming removed 3 bases at V and 0 bases at J, with 5 bases between. Germline assignment: CDR1 SGHAT and CDR2 FQNNGV. Here the CDR3 DNA reads TGTGCCAGCAGCTTCGGGTACCAAGAGACCCAGTACTTC. It codes for CASSFGYQETQYF.

V usage is TRBV6-4 and J usage is TRBJ2-3; 12 positions match TRBD2. In germline, CDR1 is MRHNA, CDR2 SNTAGT. The CDR3 sequence is 16 residues long. V gave up 5 bases and J gave up 3 bases; unmatched junction bases: 6. This chain's CDR3 is CASSPSGRARTDTQYF. The CDR3 DNA sequence: TGTGCCAGCAGTCCTAGCGGGAGGGCCCGTACAGATACGCAGTATTTT.

V gene TRBV14 combines with J gene TRBJ2-1; 12 bases are a match to TRBD2. Trimming took 8 bases from V and 4 from J; bases not matched to a gene: 6. This CDR3 contains 15 residues. Per the germline V gene, CDR1 is SGHDN and CDR2 is FVKESK. The CDR3 is CASQPTSGGYNEQFF. Here the CDR3 DNA reads TGTGCCAGCCAGCCGACTAGCGGGGGTTACAATGAGCAGTTCTTC. Full variable domain (outside the CDR3, taken from reference TRBV14 and TRBJ2-1): EAGVTQFPSHSVIEKGQTVTLRCDPISGHDNLYWYRRVMGKEIKFLLHFVKESKQDESGMPNNRFLAERTGGTYSTLKVQPAELEDSGVYFCASQPTSGGYNEQFFGPGTRLTVL.

The rearrangement links TRBV2 to TRBJ2-3; D might be TRBD1 (5 bases). The V gene's germline CDR1 is SNHLY and CDR2 FYNNEI. The CDR3 is 17 amino acids. V shed 4 bases and J shed 6 bases, with 23 bases lying between them. The CDR3 nucleotides are TGTGCCAGCAGTGCGGGCCGGGTGGGGCAGTTGGCGGATACGCAGTATTTT. It codes for CASSAGRVGQLADTQYF.

As DNA, the CDR3 is TGTGCCAGTAGTTGGGAAGGGGGCTCCTACGAGCAGTACTTC. It is translated as CASSWEGGSYEQYF. The genes are TRBV19 and TRBJ2-7, with D maybe TRBD1 (6 bases). The CDR3 is 14 amino acids. Germline V CDR1 and CDR2: LNHDA, SQIVND (reference sequence). The V gene lost 5 bases and the J gene lost 0 bases, with 11 bases spanning the gap.

V gene TRBV5-4 combines with J gene TRBJ2-7; tentative D call: TRBD1 (6 bases). In germline, CDR1 is SGHNT, CDR2 YYREEE (reference sequence). Trimming took off 1 base at V and 0 bases at J, with 11 bases between the two ends. The CDR3 is made up of 15 amino acids. The DNA for the CDR3 is TGTGCCAGCAGCTTGAGGACAGTAAGCTCCTACGAGCAGTACTTC. Residues: CASSLRTVSSYEQYF.

The chain recombines TRBV18 with TRBJ1-2; 10 positions agree with TRBD1. This CDR3 has 14 residues. Germline trimming cut 3 bases from V and 6 bases from J; bases unmatched to any gene: 4. Germline V gives CDR1 KGHSH, CDR2 LQKENI. The CDR3 coding sequence is TGTGCCAGCTCACCTCAGGGGACAGGGGATGGCTACACCTTC. As protein: CASSPQGTGDGYTF. Full variable domain (remainder filled in from reference TRBV18 and TRBJ1-2): NAGVMQNPRHLVRRRGQEARLRCSPMKGHSHVYWYRQLPEEGLKFMVYLQKENIIDESGMPKERFSAEFPKEGPSILRIQQVVRGDSAAYFCASSPQGTGDGYTFGSGTRLTVV.

This rearrangement joins TRBV28 to TRBJ1-2, with TRBD1 identical over 9 bases. The CDR3 runs 15 residues. CDR1 is MDHEN and CDR2 is SYDVKM in the germline V gene. V lost 0 bases to trimming and J lost 2 bases; unmatched junction nucleotides: 1. CDR3 loop: CASSLWGTGNYGYTF. Written as DNA, the CDR3 is TGTGCCAGCAGTTTATGGGGGACAGGGAACTATGGCTACACCTTC.

The CDR3 nucleotides read TGCGCCAGCAGCCAGCGGACAGGGGAGCGCTATGGCTACACCTTC. Protein product: CASSQRTGERYGYTF. The chain joins TRBV4-1 to TRBJ1-2; 9 bases are shared with TRBD1. The CDR3 is 15 residues long. V shed 3 bases, J shed 4 bases, and the junction held 6 bases outside the gene matches. The germline V gene has CDR1 MGHRA and CDR2 YSYEKL.